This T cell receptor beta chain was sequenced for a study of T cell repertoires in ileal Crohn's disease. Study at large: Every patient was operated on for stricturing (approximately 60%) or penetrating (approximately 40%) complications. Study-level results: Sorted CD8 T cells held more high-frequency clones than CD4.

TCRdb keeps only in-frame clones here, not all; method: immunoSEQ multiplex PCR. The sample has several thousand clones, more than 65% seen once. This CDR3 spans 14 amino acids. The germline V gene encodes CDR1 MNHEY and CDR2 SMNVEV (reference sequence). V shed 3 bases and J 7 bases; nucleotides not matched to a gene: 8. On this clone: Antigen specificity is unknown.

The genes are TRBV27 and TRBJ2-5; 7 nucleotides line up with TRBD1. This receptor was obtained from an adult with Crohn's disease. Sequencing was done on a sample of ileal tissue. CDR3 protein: CASSLTGLGGTQYF. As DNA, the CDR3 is TGTGCCAGCAGTTTGACAGGGTTGGGCGGGACCCAGTACTTC.